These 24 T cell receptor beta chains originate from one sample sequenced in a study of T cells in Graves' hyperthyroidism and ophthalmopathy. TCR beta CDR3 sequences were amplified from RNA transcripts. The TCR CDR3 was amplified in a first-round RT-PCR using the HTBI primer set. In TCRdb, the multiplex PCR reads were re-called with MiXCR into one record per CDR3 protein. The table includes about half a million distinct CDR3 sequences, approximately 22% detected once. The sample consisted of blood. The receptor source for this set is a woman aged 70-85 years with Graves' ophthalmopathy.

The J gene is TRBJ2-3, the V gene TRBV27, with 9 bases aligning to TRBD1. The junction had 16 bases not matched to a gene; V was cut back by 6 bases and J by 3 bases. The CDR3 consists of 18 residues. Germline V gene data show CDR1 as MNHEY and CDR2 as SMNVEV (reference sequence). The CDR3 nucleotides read TGTGCCAGCAGAAGCCATTTTGTTCGGGACAGGGAGACAGATACGCAGTATTTT. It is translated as CASRSHFVRDRETDTQYF.

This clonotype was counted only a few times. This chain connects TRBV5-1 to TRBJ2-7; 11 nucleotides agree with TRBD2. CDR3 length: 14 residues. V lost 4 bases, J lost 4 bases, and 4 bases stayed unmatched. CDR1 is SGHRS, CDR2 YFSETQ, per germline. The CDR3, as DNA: TGCGCCAGCAGCGAAACTAGCGGGAGTTACGAGCAGTACTTC. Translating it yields CASSETSGSYEQYF. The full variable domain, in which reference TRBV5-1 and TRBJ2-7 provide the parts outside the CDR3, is KAGVTQTPRYLIKTRGQQVTLSCSPISGHRSVSWYQQTPGQGLQFLFEYFSETQRNKGNFPGRFSGRQFSNSRSEMNVSTLELGDSALYLCASSETSGSYEQYFGPGTRLTVT.

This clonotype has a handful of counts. The CDR3 DNA sequence: TGCAGTGCTTCGGCTGGGGACAGCAGGTACACCTTC. Amino acids: CSASAGDSRYTF. The chain couples TRBV20-1 to TRBJ1-2; TRBD1 matches 7 bases. J lost 11 bases, V lost 5 bases, and 11 bases had no gene match. Germline V lookup: CDR1 DFQATT, CDR2 SNEGSKA (reference sequence). This CDR3 has 12 residues.

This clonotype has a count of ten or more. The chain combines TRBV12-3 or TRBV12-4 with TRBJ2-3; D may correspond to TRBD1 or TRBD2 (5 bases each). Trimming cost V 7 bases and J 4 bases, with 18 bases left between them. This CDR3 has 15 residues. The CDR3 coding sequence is TGTGCCAGCATCCCGCGAGGGGATGTCGCAGATACGCAGTATTTT. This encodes CASIPRGDVADTQYF.

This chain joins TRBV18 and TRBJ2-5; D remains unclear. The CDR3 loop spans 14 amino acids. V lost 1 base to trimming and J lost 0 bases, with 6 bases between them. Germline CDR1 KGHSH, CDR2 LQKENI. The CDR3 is CASSPLPDQETQYF. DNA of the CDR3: TGTGCCAGCTCACCACTCCCAGACCAAGAGACCCAGTACTTC.

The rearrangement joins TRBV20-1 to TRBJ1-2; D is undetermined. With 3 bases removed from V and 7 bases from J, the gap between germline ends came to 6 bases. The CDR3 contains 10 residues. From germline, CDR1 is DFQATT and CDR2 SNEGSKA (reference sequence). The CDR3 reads CSASRGGYTF. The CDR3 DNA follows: TGCAGTGCTAGTCGAGGTGGCTACACCTTC.

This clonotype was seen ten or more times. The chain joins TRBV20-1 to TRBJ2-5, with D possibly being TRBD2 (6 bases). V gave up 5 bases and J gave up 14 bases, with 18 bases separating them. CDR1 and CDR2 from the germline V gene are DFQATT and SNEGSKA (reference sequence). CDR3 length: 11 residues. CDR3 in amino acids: CSAGERDLRYF. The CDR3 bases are TGCAGTGCTGGGGAACGGGACTTACGATACTTC.

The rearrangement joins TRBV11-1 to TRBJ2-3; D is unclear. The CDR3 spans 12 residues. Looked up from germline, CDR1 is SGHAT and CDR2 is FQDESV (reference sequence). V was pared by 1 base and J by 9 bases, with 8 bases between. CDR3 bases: TGTGCCAGCAGCTTAGGTTTAAGAACGCAGTATTTT. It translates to CASSLGLRTQYF. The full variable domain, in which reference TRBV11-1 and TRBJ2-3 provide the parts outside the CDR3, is EAEVAQSPRYKITEKSQAVAFWCDPISGHATLYWYRQILGQGPELLVQFQDESVVDDSQLPKDRFSAERLKGVDSTLKIQPAELGDSAMYLCASSLGLRTQYFGPGTRLTVL.

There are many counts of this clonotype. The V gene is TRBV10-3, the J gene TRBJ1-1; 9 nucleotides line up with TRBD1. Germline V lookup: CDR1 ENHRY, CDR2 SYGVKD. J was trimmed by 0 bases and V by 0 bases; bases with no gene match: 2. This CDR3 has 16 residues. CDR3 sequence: CAISESGTGLNTEAFF. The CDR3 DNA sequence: TGTGCCATCAGTGAGTCCGGGACAGGGCTGAACACTGAAGCTTTCTTT.

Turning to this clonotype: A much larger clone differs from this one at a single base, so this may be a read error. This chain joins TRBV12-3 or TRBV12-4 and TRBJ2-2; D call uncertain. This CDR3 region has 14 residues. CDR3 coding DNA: TGTACCAGCCGCATATCCGGGAACACCGGGGAGCTGTTTTTT. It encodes CTSRISGNTGELFF.

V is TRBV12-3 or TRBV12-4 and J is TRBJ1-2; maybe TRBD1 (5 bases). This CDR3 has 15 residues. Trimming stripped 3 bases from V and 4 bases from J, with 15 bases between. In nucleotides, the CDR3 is TGTGCCAGCAGTTTTGGGCAGGCGAGGGGCTATGGCTACACCTTC. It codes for CASSFGQARGYGYTF.

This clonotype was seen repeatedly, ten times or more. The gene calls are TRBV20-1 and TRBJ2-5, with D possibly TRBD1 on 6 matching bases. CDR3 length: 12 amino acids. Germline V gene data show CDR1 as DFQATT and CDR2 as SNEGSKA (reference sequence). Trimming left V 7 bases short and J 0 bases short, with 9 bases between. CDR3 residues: CSGGQNQETQYF. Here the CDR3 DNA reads TGCAGTGGGGGGCAGAACCAAGAGACCCAGTACTTC.

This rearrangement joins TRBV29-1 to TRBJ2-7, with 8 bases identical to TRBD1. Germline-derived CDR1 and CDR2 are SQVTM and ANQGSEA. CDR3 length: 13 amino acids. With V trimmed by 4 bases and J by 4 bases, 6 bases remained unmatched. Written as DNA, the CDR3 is TGCAGCGTTGCCCAGGGGGCAAGGTACGAGCAGTACTTC. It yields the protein CSVAQGARYEQYF.

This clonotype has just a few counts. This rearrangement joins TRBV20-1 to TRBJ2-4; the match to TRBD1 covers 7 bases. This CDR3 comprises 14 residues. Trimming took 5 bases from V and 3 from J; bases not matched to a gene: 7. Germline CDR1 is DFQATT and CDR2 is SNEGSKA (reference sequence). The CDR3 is CSAGSDRDKNIQYF. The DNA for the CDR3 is TGCAGTGCTGGATCAGACAGGGACAAAAACATTCAGTACTTC.

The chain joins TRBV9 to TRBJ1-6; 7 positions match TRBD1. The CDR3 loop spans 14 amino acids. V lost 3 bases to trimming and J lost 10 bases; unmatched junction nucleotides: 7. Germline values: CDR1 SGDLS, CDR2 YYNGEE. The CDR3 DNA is TGTGCCAGCAGCGCAGAAACAGGGGTATCACCCCTCCACTTT. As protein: CASSAETGVSPLHF.

The CDR3 DNA reads TGTGCCAGCAGCCGAGGACAGGCCGCGGATCAGCCCCAGCATTTT. This encodes CASSRGQAADQPQHF. The V gene is TRBV7-9, the J gene TRBJ1-5; 7 nucleotides align to TRBD1. Germline V lookup: CDR1 SEHNR, CDR2 FQNEAQ (reference sequence). V gave up 5 bases and J gave up 5 bases; unmatched junction bases: 9. This CDR3 spans 15 amino acids.

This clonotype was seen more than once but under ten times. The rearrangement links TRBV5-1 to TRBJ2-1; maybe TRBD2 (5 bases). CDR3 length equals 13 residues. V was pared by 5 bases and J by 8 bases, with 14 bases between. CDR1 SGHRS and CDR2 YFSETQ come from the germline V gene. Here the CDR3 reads CASRKTAADEQFF. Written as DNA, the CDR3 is TGCGCCAGCAGAAAAACAGCGGCCGATGAGCAGTTCTTC.

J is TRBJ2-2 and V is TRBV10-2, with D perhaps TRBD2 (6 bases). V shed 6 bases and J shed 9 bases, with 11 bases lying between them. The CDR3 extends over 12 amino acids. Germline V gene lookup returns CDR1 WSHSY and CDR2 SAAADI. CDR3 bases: TGCGCCAGCAGCCTACTAGCTAGGGAGCTGTTTTTT. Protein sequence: CASSLLARELFF.

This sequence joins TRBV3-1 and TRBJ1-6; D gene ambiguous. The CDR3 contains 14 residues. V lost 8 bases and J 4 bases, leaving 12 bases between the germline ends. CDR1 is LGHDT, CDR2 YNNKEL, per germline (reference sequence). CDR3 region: CASREGLYNSPLHF. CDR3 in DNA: TGTGCCAGCCGTGAGGGCCTGTATAATTCACCCCTCCACTTT.

CDR3 sequence reads: CAWTSTGGGQPQHF. DNA for the CDR3: TGTGCCTGGACTTCTACAGGGGGCGGTCAGCCCCAGCATTTT. The chain joins TRBV30 to TRBJ1-5; TRBD1 agrees at 9 bases. V lost 4 bases and J lost 6; bases outside the gene matches: 7. The CDR3 sequence is 14 residues long. Germline-derived CDR1 and CDR2 are GTSNPN and SVGIG (reference sequence).

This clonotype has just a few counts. For the CDR3, the DNA is TGCGCCAGCAGCTTGTTAACCGGGACAGAATCACCCCTCCACTTT. Its protein product is CASSLLTGTESPLHF. The chain employs TRBV5-1 and TRBJ1-6; 7 bases map to TRBD1. V gave up 1 base and J gave up 10 bases; unmatched junction bases: 8. Germline values: CDR1 SGHRS, CDR2 YFSETQ. This CDR3 spans 15 amino acids.

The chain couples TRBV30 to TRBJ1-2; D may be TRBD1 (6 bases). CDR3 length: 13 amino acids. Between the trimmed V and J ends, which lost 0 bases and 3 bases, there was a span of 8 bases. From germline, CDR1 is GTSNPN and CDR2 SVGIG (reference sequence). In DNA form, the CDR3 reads TGTGCCTGGAGTGTTCGGACAGACTATGGCTACACCTTC. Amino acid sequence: CAWSVRTDYGYTF.

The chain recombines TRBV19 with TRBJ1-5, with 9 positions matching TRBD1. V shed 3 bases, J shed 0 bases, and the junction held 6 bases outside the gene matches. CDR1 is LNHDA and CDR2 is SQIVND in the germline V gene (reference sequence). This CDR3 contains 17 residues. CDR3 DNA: TGTGCCAGTAGTATTTGGACAGGGGATGTTAGCAATCAGCCCCAGCATTTT. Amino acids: CASSIWTGDVSNQPQHF.

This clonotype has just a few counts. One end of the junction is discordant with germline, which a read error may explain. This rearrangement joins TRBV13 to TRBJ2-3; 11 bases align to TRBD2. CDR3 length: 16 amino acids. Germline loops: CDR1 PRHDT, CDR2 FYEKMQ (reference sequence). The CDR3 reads CASSVGTSGSTNTQYF. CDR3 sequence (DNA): TGTGCCAGCAGCGTCGGGACTAGCGGTAGCACAAATACGCAGTATTTT.